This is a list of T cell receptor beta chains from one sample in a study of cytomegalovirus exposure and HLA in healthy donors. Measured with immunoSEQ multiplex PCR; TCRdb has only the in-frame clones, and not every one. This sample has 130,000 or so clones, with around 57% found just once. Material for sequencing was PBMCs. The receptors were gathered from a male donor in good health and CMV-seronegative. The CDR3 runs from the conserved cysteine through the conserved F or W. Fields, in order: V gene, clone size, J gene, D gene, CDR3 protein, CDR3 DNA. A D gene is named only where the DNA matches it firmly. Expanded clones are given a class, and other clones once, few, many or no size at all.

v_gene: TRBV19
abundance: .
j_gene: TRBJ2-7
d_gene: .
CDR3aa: CASRQGPTTGQYF
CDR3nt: TGTGCCAGTAGACAGGGACCCACGACCGGGCAGTACTTC

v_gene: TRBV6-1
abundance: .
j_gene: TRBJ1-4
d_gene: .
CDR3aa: CASSITTATNEKLFF
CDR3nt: TGTGCCAGCAGTATAACGACAGCAACTAATGAAAAACTGTTTTTT

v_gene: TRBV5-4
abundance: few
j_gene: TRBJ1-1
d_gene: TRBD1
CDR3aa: CASSFGTGPTEAFF
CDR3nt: TGTGCCAGCAGCTTCGGGACAGGGCCCACTGAAGCTTTCTTT

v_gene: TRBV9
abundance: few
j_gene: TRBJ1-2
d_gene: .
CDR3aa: CASSVDLDEGYTF
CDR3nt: TGTGCCAGCAGCGTAGATCTCGATGAGGGCTACACCTTC

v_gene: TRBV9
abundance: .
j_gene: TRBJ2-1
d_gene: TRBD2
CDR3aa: CASSVVPSGNYNEQFF
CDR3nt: TGTGCCAGCAGCGTAGTGCCTAGCGGGAACTACAATGAGCAGTTCTTC

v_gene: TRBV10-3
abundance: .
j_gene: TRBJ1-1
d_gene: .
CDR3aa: CAIRRTENTEAFF
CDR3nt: TGTGCCATCAGGAGGACAGAGAACACTGAAGCTTTCTTT

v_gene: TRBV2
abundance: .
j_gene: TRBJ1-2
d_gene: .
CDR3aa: CASSELENYGYTF
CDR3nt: TGTGCCAGCAGTGAACTCGAGAACTATGGCTACACCTTC

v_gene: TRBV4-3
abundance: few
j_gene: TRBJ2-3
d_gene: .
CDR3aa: CASSQAGGGPADTQYF
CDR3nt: TGCGCCAGCAGCCAAGCTGGGGGGGGGCCCGCAGATACGCAGTATTTT

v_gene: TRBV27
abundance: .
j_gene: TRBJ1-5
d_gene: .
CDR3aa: CASSPLYLQELNQPQHF
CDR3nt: TGTGCCAGCAGTCCGCTTTATCTACAGGAGCTCAATCAGCCCCAGCATTTT

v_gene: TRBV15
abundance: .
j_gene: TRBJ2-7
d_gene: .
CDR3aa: CATSRDARGVSYEQYF
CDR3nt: TGTGCCACCAGCAGAGATGCCAGGGGGGTCTCCTACGAGCAGTACTTC

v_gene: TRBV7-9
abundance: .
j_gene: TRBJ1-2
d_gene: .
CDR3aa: CASSPSPSGYTF
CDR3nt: TGTGCCAGCAGCCCTAGCCCCTCTGGCTACACCTTC

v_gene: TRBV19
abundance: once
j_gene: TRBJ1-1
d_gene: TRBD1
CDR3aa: CASSPDRVGTEAFF
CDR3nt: TGTGCCAGTAGTCCGGACAGGGTCGGTACTGAAGCTTTCTTT

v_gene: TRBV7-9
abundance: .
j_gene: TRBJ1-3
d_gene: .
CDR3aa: CASSSPGNTIYF
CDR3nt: TGTGCCAGCAGCTCTCCGGGAAACACCATATATTTT

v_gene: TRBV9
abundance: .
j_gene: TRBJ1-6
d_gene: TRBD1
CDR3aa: CASSPGTASSYNSPLHF
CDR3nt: TGTGCCAGCAGCCCCGGGACAGCCAGCTCCTATAATTCACCCCTCCACTTT

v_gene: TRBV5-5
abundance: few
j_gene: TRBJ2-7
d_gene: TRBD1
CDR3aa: CASSLGGTGSEQYF
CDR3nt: TGTGCCAGCAGCTTGGGGGGGACAGGGAGCGAGCAGTACTTC

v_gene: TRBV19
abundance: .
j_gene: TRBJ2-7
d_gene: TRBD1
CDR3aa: CASSIGPGQGSYEQYF
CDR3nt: TGTGCCAGTAGTATAGGACCGGGACAGGGCTCCTACGAGCAGTACTTC

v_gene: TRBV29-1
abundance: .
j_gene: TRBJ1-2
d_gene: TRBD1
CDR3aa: CSVRTGGNYGYTF
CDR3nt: TGCAGCGTAAGGACAGGGGGCAACTATGGCTACACCTTC

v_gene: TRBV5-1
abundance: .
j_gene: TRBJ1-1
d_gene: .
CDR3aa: CASSEGSEAFF
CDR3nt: TGCGCCAGCAGCGAGGGTTCTGAAGCTTTCTTT

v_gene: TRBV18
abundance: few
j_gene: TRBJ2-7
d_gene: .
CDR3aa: CASSPGQITLREQYF
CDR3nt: TGTGCCAGCTCCCCCGGACAAATCACACTCCGCGAGCAGTACTTC

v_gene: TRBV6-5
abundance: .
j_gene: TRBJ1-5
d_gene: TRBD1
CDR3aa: CASSMNRGSNQPQHF
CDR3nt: TGTGCCAGCAGTATGAACAGGGGAAGCAATCAGCCCCAGCATTTT

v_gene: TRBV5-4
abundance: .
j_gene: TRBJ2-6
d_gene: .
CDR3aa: CASSLGGSPGANVLTF
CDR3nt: TGTGCCAGCAGCTTGGGAGGCAGCCCTGGGGCCAACGTCCTGACTTTC

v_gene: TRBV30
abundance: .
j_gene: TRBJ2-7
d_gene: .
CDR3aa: CAWGGGHEQYF
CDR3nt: TGTGCCTGGGGTGGGGGGCACGAGCAGTACTTC

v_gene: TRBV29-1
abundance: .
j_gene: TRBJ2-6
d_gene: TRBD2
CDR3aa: CSVEVRGAGISGANVLTF
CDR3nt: TGCAGCGTTGAAGTGCGGGGGGCAGGGATTTCTGGGGCCAACGTCCTGACTTTC

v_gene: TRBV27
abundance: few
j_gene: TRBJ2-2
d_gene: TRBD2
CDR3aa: CASSFLLADTGELFF
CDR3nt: TGTGCCAGCAGTTTTTTACTAGCGGACACCGGGGAGCTGTTTTTT

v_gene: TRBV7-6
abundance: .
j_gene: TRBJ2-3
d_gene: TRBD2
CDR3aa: CASSPGTSSEGGTDTQYF
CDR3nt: TGTGCCAGCAGCCCCGGGACTAGCTCCGAAGGTGGCACAGATACGCAGTATTTT

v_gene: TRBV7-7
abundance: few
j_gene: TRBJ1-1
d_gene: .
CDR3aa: CASSSTPNTEAFF
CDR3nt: TGTGCTAGCAGCTCGACACCGAACACTGAAGCTTTCTTT

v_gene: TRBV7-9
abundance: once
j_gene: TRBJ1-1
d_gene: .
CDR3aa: CASSLGGAEAFF
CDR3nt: TGTGCCAGCAGCTTGGGAGGGGCTGAAGCTTTCTTT

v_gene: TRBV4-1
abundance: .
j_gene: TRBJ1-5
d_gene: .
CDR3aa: CASSQIKGNQPQHF
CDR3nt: TGCGCCAGCAGCCAGATTAAGGGGAATCAGCCCCAGCATTTT